This TCR beta chain originates from a study of T-cell memory formation after mild COVID-19 (dated by TCRdb to the early 2020s). Regarding the complete study: TCR sequence clusters from the two donors were found to be largely donor specific. Longitudinal TCRalpha and TCRbeta repertoire sequencing tracked T-cell clones expanding and contracting after mild COVID-19 in two donors. The cohort was made up of two young adult volunteers, one female and one male, who were previously healthy. What the study reported, not specific to this receptor: Contracting CD4+ clones were found mainly in CM and EM memory subsets, while CD8+ clones were enriched in EMRA. Some responding clones were detected in pre-infection memory, suggesting pre-existing cross-reactive memory T cells joined the SARS-CoV-2 response. Only two mild cases were covered in the study, and larger cohorts including severe cases with pre-infection samples were considered necessary. SARS-CoV-2 specificity of the second-wave clones peaking on day 37 was not confirmed. Clones contracting from day 15 to 85 had balanced CD4/CD8 phenotypes, while a second wave expanding from day 15 to 37 was biased towards CD4+.

This clonotype was detected only a few times. The antigen it recognizes is unknown. Qualities for individual bases were not recorded, and no much larger clone is one base off. PBMCs were isolated by Ficoll-Paque density gradient centrifugation. The listed sequencing device is Illumina NovaSeq 6000. TCRalpha and TCRbeta cDNA libraries were constructed by 5'RACE with constant-segment primers, with sample barcodes and unique molecular identifiers being introduced. RNA was extracted from every sample with Trizol reagent. Amplification of the libraries took two PCR steps, and the second step added a second sample barcode plus Illumina TruSeq adapters. Sequencing of libraries was performed on an Illumina NovaSeq with 2 x 150 bp paired-end reads. The study's own analysis went as follows. With migec v1.2.7, reads were demultiplexed and then collapsed into UMI-guided consensus sequences. Using mixcr v2.1.11, the UMI consensuses were aligned to TRA and TRB V and J templates and assembled into clonotypes. A clonotype was counted as expanded or contracted only when both edgeR and NoisET called the clonotype significant, with the noise models trained on biological replicates. For edgeR calls, a false discovery rate-adjusted p below 0.01 and a log2 fold-change threshold of 1 were applied. As an exploratory analysis of dynamics, max-normalized trajectories of the 1000 most abundant clonotypes were examined by PCA with hierarchical clustering. Each responding clone was given a CD4 or CD8 phenotype based on the CD4+ and CD8+ repertoires, which had been sequenced separately. Clones were called with MiXCR by TCRdb after fastp trimmed the public reads at Q25, and only in-frame beta chains were retained. Records with the same CDR3 protein are collapsed into one entry carrying the most frequent genes and DNA. The V and J calls come from TCRdb's annotation, not from the publication. The sample table records approximately 400,000 distinct CDR3 sequences; roughly a quarter of these occur just once. Around 8.7% of the sample belongs to the ten largest clones.

Spanning cysteine to phenylalanine, the CDR3 consists of 14 amino acids. Just the 42-base CDR3 DNA is kept, in frame starting at base 1. V and J are trimmed by 2 bases and 5 bases, and the gene matches miss 4 bases of the junction. CDR1 SGHRS and CDR2 YFSETQ were looked up in the germline V gene. The chain couples TRBV5-1 to TRBJ2-7; 10 central bases correspond to TRBD2. This clonotype was obtained from an adult woman who had mild COVID-19 (a few samples of this study predate the infection). The sample titles of this study are shuffled in the database, so cell type and time point are left out; the donor was told from shared clones. The sample was PBMCs or a T cell subset sorted from them (not recorded which). The DNA sequence is given as TGCGCCAGCAGCTTACGGACTAGCGGCGACGAGCAGTACTTC. It specifies CASSLRTSGDEQYF. Joined to the reference TRBV5-1 and TRBJ2-7 proteins, this CDR3 gives the full variable domain: KAGVTQTPRYLIKTRGQQVTLSCSPISGHRSVSWYQQTPGQGLQFLFEYFSETQRNKGNFPGRFSGRQFSNSRSEMNVSTLELGDSALYLCASSLRTSGDEQYFGPGTRLTVT.